What follows are 32 T cell receptor beta chains derived from one specimen sequenced in a study of vaccination effects on CD4 cells after COVID-19. The antigens these receptors bind are not known. Following culture for nine to ten days, CD4+ T cells were isolated. TCRdb's copy holds only in-frame clones and misses some; the assay was immunoSEQ multiplex PCR. The repertoire holds tens of thousands of clones, with less than 75% as singletons. Material: CD4+ T cells from PBMCs cultured without peptide, obtained before COVID-19 vaccination. The source is a human donor who received a COVID-19 vaccine.

The chain carries TRBV6-6 and TRBJ2-7; 12 nucleotides match TRBD2. CDR1 and CDR2 from the germline V gene are MNHNY and SVGAGI (reference sequence). This CDR3 has 14 residues. Trimming took 8 bases from V and 5 from J; bases not matched to a gene: 7. The CDR3 DNA reads TGTGCCAGCCGACTAGCGGGAGTTAATAACGAGCAGTACTTC. This encodes CASRLAGVNNEQYF.

This clone was recorded once. The chain carries TRBV12-3 or TRBV12-4 and TRBJ1-1; D gene ambiguous. Trimming left V 6 bases short and J 6 bases short, with 11 bases between. The CDR3 is 12 amino acids. CDR3: CASSRIQAEAFF. Here the CDR3 DNA reads TGTGCCAGCAGCCGTATTCAAGCTGAAGCTTTCTTT.

V gene TRBV10-2 combines with J gene TRBJ1-2, with D maybe TRBD1 (5 bases). The CDR3 is 12 residues long. Trimming took 5 bases from V and 5 from J, leaving 9 bases between them. CDR1 and CDR2 (germline): WSHSY, SAAADI. Here the CDR3 reads CASSPGLYGYTF. CDR3 sequence (DNA): TGCGCCAGCAGTCCGGGACTTTATGGCTACACCTTC.

The V call is TRBV11-2, the J call TRBJ1-2, with TRBD1 matching 11 bases. Germline CDR1 is SGHAT and CDR2 is FQNNGV. V shed 9 bases and J 6 bases; nucleotides not matched to a gene: 3. This CDR3 comprises 12 residues. CDR3 amino acids: CASGTGGDGYTF. The CDR3 DNA is TGTGCCAGTGGGACAGGGGGAGATGGCTACACCTTC.

The chain couples TRBV5-1 to TRBJ1-1; no definite D call. From germline, CDR1 is SGHRS and CDR2 YFSETQ. The CDR3 runs 13 residues. V lost 1 base and J lost 0, with 4 bases in between. Written as DNA, the CDR3 is TGCGCCAGCAGCTTGTTAGTGAACACTGAAGCTTTCTTT. The encoded protein is CASSLLVNTEAFF.

The rearrangement uses TRBV4-1 and TRBJ2-1; the match to TRBD2 covers 10 bases. This CDR3 comprises 14 residues. The germline V gene encodes CDR1 MGHRA and CDR2 YSYEKL. The V gene end was trimmed by 6 bases and the J gene end by 3 bases; junction bases not matched to a gene: 2. CDR3 bases: TGCGCCAGCAGGGGACTAGCGAACTACAATGAGCAGTTCTTC. It specifies CASRGLANYNEQFF.

The chain uses TRBV27 and TRBJ1-2, with 7 bases fitting TRBD1. Germline loops: CDR1 MNHEY, CDR2 SMNVEV (reference sequence). The CDR3 loop spans 18 amino acids. V lost 6 bases to trimming and J lost 4 bases; unmatched junction nucleotides: 20. CDR3 residues: CASRILARGTASFYGYTF. The CDR3 region has the DNA TGTGCCAGCAGAATATTGGCCCGCGGGACAGCCAGCTTCTATGGCTACACCTTC.

As to this clone: The sample holds other DNA sequences that translate to the same CDR3. The chain joins TRBV2 to TRBJ2-1, with 11 bases fitting TRBD2. The V gene's germline CDR1 is SNHLY and CDR2 FYNNEI. This CDR3 spans 15 amino acids. The V segment lost 5 bases and the J segment 4 bases; nucleotides outside the gene matches: 4. The CDR3 sequence: CASSSGLAVYNEQFF. The CDR3 DNA sequence: TGTGCCAGCAGTTCGGGACTAGCGGTTTACAATGAGCAGTTCTTC. Full variable domain (missing parts from reference TRBV2 and TRBJ2-1): EPEVTQTPSHQVTQMGQEVILRCVPISNHLYFYWYRQILGQKVEFLVSFYNNEISEKSEIFDDQFSVERPDGSNFTLKIRSTKLEDSAMYFCASSSGLAVYNEQFFGPGTRLTVL.

This chain links TRBV7-8 with TRBJ1-2, with 8 bases that match TRBD1. J was trimmed by 3 bases and V by 4 bases; bases with no gene match: 4. The CDR3 is 14 residues long. Germline V gene lookup returns CDR1 SGHVS and CDR2 FQNEAQ. The CDR3 DNA follows: TGTGCCAGCAGCTATCCAGGGGGCGACTATGGCTACACCTTC. This codes for CASSYPGGDYGYTF.

The J gene is TRBJ2-7, the V gene TRBV6-6, with D unclear. The CDR3 covers 12 residues. Germline-derived CDR1 and CDR2 are MNHNY and SVGAGI (reference sequence). Trimming stripped 5 bases from V and 0 bases from J, with 5 bases between. This CDR3 is CASSRDSYEQYF. The DNA for the CDR3 is TGTGCCAGCAGTCGTGACTCCTACGAGCAGTACTTC.

V and J are TRBV10-2 and TRBJ1-2, with TRBD1 as a possible D gene (5 bases). Trimming stripped 6 bases from V and 4 bases from J, with 9 bases between. Germline values: CDR1 WSHSY, CDR2 SAAADI. The CDR3 has 12 amino acids. DNA of the CDR3: TGCGCCAGCAGAACAGACAGCTATGGCTACACCTTC. Its protein product is CASRTDSYGYTF.

This clone was detected a few times. This chain connects TRBV4-1 to TRBJ2-3, with a possible D match to TRBD2 (6 bases). Trimming removed 4 bases at V and 3 bases at J, with 17 bases between. The CDR3 covers 16 residues. Germline V gene data show CDR1 as MGHRA and CDR2 as YSYEKL. The CDR3 DNA follows: TGCGCCAGCAGCCTATCCCAGCTGGGGAGGACAGATACGCAGTATTTT. Translation: CASSLSQLGRTDTQYF.

CDR3 DNA sequence: TGTGCCAGCAGCCGATCGGACTCCGCTTTGGCCAATGAGCAGTTCTTC. This gives the protein CASSRSDSALANEQFF. The V and J genes are TRBV3-1 (or the pseudogene TRBV3-2) and TRBJ2-1; possible D gene TRBD2, 5 bases. The CDR3 is 16 residues long. The V end was cut by 4 bases, the J end by 6 bases, with 19 bases between. Germline CDR1 is LGHDT and CDR2 is YNNKEL (reference sequence).

CDR3 in amino acids: CASSLARTEEGAFF. DNA for the CDR3: TGTGCCAGCAGCTTAGCGCGGACCGAGGAGGGAGCTTTCTTT. The chain recombines TRBV7-9 with TRBJ1-1; no reliable D call. Germline CDR1 is SEHNR and CDR2 is FQNEAQ (reference sequence). The V end lost 0 bases, the J end lost 10 bases, and 15 bases lay between the germline ends. This CDR3 contains 14 residues.

The CDR3 here is CATSRDRANYGYTF. The CDR3 DNA reads TGTGCCACCAGCAGAGACAGGGCTAACTATGGCTACACCTTC. V and J are TRBV15 and TRBJ1-2; the D gene is possibly TRBD1 (5 bases). Trimming shortened V by 0 bases and J by 0 bases, and 5 bases separated the two germline ends. There are 14 residues in the CDR3. Per germline, CDR1 LNHNV and CDR2 YYDKDF (reference sequence).

The chain has TRBV3-1 (or the pseudogene TRBV3-2) and TRBJ1-3, with 7 positions matching TRBD1. Germline loops: CDR1 LGHDT, CDR2 YNNKEL (reference sequence). Trimming took 0 bases from V and 3 from J; bases not matched to a gene: 5. This CDR3 contains 16 residues. This CDR3 reads CASSQDLPGGGNTIYF. Here the CDR3 DNA reads TGTGCCAGCAGCCAAGATCTCCCAGGGGGTGGAAACACCATATATTTT.

This CDR3 reads CASSITSGRVGTETQYF. In nucleotides, the CDR3 is TGTGCCAGCAGCATCACAAGCGGGAGGGTTGGAACGGAGACCCAGTACTTC. This rearrangement joins TRBV7-9 to TRBJ2-5; 10 positions match TRBD2. Germline values: CDR1 SEHNR, CDR2 FQNEAQ (reference sequence). The CDR3 has 17 amino acids. Trimming removed 5 bases from V and 5 bases from J; junction bases left unmatched: 14.

The CDR3 region has the DNA TGTGCCAGCAGCTTATCATCCTCCGGTTTAGCGGGATCCACCGGGGAGCTGTTTTTT. It codes for CASSLSSSGLAGSTGELFF. The chain couples TRBV5-4 to TRBJ2-2, with TRBD2 identical over 8 bases. J was trimmed by 4 bases and V by 2 bases; bases with no gene match: 16. The CDR3 is 19 amino acids. Germline V gene sequence: CDR1 SGHNT, CDR2 YYREEE (reference sequence).

The chain uses TRBV6-5 and TRBJ2-7, with 7 nucleotides matching TRBD1. CDR3 size: 13 residues. J gave up 4 bases and V 0 bases, and 0 bases lay outside the gene matches. CDR1 and CDR2 from the germline V gene are MNHEY and SVGAGI. The CDR3 sequence: CASSYSTGYEQYF. The CDR3 nucleotides read TGTGCCAGCAGTTACTCGACAGGGTACGAGCAGTACTTC.

The chain combines TRBV15 with TRBJ2-7; 9 positions match TRBD1. The germline gives CDR1 LNHNV, CDR2 YYDKDF (reference sequence). The CDR3 sequence is 16 residues long. The junction had 10 bases not matched to a gene; V was cut back by 0 bases and J by 7 bases. The CDR3 loop is CATSRETTGGGREQYF. The CDR3 region has the DNA TGTGCCACCAGCAGAGAAACAACAGGGGGCGGACGGGAGCAGTACTTC.

The chain employs TRBV11-2 and TRBJ2-4, with unresolved D. The V end lost 1 base, the J end lost 10 bases, and 11 bases lay between the germline ends. Germline assignment: CDR1 SGHAT and CDR2 FQNNGV. The CDR3 consists of 13 residues. CDR3 sequence reads: CASSLVPGQIQYF. In DNA form, the CDR3 reads TGTGCCAGCAGCTTAGTCCCAGGCCAAATTCAGTACTTC.

CDR3 DNA sequence: TGCGCCAGCAGCACGGACAGGCGGACCCAGTACTTC. Its protein is CASSTDRRTQYF. This chain uses TRBV5-1 with TRBJ2-5, with 7 bases matching TRBD1. The germline CDR1 and CDR2 sequences are SGHRS and YFSETQ. Losses at the gene ends were 4 bases for V and 7 bases for J; bases not matched to a gene: 4. The CDR3 runs 12 residues. Full variable domain (rest looked up from reference TRBV5-1 and TRBJ2-5): KAGVTQTPRYLIKTRGQQVTLSCSPISGHRSVSWYQQTPGQGLQFLFEYFSETQRNKGNFPGRFSGRQFSNSRSEMNVSTLELGDSALYLCASSTDRRTQYFGPGTRLLVL.

The rearrangement links TRBV7-7 to TRBJ2-1; 9 bases match TRBD1. J gave up 8 bases and V 4 bases, and 3 bases lay outside the gene matches. This CDR3 is 13 amino acids long. The germline CDR1 and CDR2 sequences are SSHAT and FNYEAQ (reference sequence). This CDR3 is CASSSDRGDEQFF. The CDR3 coding sequence is TGTGCCAGCAGCTCGGACAGGGGCGATGAGCAGTTCTTC.

This rearrangement joins TRBV19 to TRBJ1-1, with D unresolved. Germline lookup yields CDR1 LNHDA and CDR2 SQIVND (reference sequence). CDR3 length: 12 residues. V lost 4 bases and J lost 4, with 7 bases in between. The CDR3 region has the DNA TGTGCCAGTAGTAATACGGGCACTGAAGCTTTCTTT. It codes for CASSNTGTEAFF.

The rearrangement joins TRBV4-1 to TRBJ2-1; tentative D call: TRBD2 (6 bases). Germline loops: CDR1 MGHRA, CDR2 YSYEKL. The CDR3 has 17 residues. V shed 1 base and J shed 0 bases, with 13 bases lying between them. CDR3 sequence: CASSQVGLAASYNEQFF. Written as DNA, the CDR3 is TGCGCCAGCAGCCAAGTAGGATTAGCGGCCTCCTACAATGAGCAGTTCTTC.

V usage is TRBV5-6 and J usage is TRBJ2-5; D might be TRBD2 (5 bases). Germline V gives CDR1 SGHDT, CDR2 YYEEEE. The CDR3 loop spans 14 amino acids. Trimming shortened V by 1 base and J by 1 base, and 8 bases separated the two germline ends. CDR3 loop: CASSLTGIQETQYF. CDR3 DNA sequence: TGTGCCAGCAGCTTGACGGGAATCCAAGAGACCCAGTACTTC.

The chain employs TRBV9 and TRBJ1-1, with D hard to call. CDR3 length: 14 amino acids. Trimming took 2 bases from V and 5 from J, leaving 13 bases between them. Germline CDR1 is SGDLS and CDR2 is YYNGEE. CDR3 nucleotide sequence: TGTGCCAGCAGCGTGTTATTCGAAGGAACTGAAGCTTTCTTT. The encoded protein is CASSVLFEGTEAFF.

J is TRBJ1-1 and V is TRBV5-4; a weak D match, TRBD1 (6 bases). This CDR3 contains 15 residues. Germline-derived CDR1 and CDR2 are SGHNT and YYREEE (reference sequence). Trimming stripped 0 bases from V and 3 bases from J, with 12 bases between. The CDR3 reads CASSLGGRGDTEAFF. CDR3 coding DNA: TGTGCCAGCAGCTTGGGGGGAAGGGGGGACACTGAAGCTTTCTTT.

The V call is TRBV5-1, the J call TRBJ2-7; D gene uncertain. With 0 bases removed from V and 6 bases from J, the gap between germline ends came to 16 bases. This CDR3 is 15 amino acids long. Germline V gene lookup returns CDR1 SGHRS and CDR2 YFSETQ. This CDR3 reads CASSLAPSSLGEQYF. DNA of the CDR3: TGCGCCAGCAGCTTGGCCCCTAGTTCTCTAGGCGAGCAGTACTTC.

This clone was seen once. The chain joins TRBV2 to TRBJ2-2, with 7 bases identical to TRBD1. The V and J ends lost 5 bases and 4 bases, in that order; junction bases with no gene match: 7. Germline loops: CDR1 SNHLY, CDR2 FYNNEI. The CDR3 loop spans 15 amino acids. CDR3 sequence: CASSSRDSVTGELFF. As DNA, the CDR3 is TGTGCCAGCAGTAGCCGGGACAGCGTCACCGGGGAGCTGTTTTTT.

The gene calls are TRBV30 and TRBJ1-2; 10 bases agree with TRBD1. The CDR3 has 15 residues. Germline CDR1 reads GTSNPN; CDR2 reads SVGIG (reference sequence). The ends lost 3 bases at V and 5 bases at J; junction bases unmatched: 9. The CDR3 here is CAWRYPDRGSYGYTF. As DNA, the CDR3 is TGTGCCTGGAGGTATCCGGACAGGGGGTCATATGGCTACACCTTC.

This clone was seen a handful of times. The chain employs TRBV30 and TRBJ1-6, with D perhaps matching TRBD1 (5 bases). Trimming left V 8 bases short and J 8 bases short, with 19 bases between. The length of the CDR3 is 14 residues. From germline, CDR1 is GTSNPN and CDR2 SVGIG (reference sequence). The chain's CDR3 is CARHRGLPDSPLHF. In DNA, the CDR3 is TGTGCCCGCCACCGGGGACTCCCCGATTCACCCCTCCACTTT.